The T cell receptor beta chain under discussion was sequenced for a study of blood T cell repertoires in COVID-19. Study as a whole: The United States, Italy and Spain were the sources of the acute and convalescent COVID-19 samples. The cDNA or gDNA used as material had been derived from T cells, B-cell-depleted T cells, or PBMCs.

In the study's own analysis: Estimation of nucleated cell counts relied on the amplification of reference gene primers. The repertoire was sequenced with immunoSEQ multiplex PCR; TCRdb's copy has only in-frame clones and lacks some. The DNA was the basis for D and trimming; V, J and clone size are from that table. The sample consists of some 260,000 clones, roughly 84% of them appearing once. The sample comprised peripheral blood. This receptor was identified in a woman between 18 and 29 years old with acute or convalescent COVID-19.

The CDR3 sequence is CASSQSSLEDTQYF. CDR3 DNA: TGTGCCAGCAGCCAAAGTAGCTTGGAGGATACGCAGTATTTT. The chain links TRBV16 to TRBJ2-3; D not certain. V was shortened by 2 bases and J by 6 bases, with 12 bases between the two germline ends. This CDR3 is built from 14 residues. In germline, CDR1 is KGHSY, CDR2 FQNENV.